The 30 T cell receptor beta chains below all came from one sample that was sequenced in a study of T cell repertoires in cytomegalovirus infection. These TCRs are of unknown antigen specificity. TCRdb processed the reads anew with MiXCR; each CDR3 protein has one entry. The sample shows about 110,000 distinct CDR3 sequences, approximately 45% of them seen only once. This specimen was CD8+ T cells from cultured PBMCs, taken from culture after CMV antigen stimulation. Source of these receptors: a human donor in good health (CMV status not recorded). Some clones in this sample may be carry-over from other donors' samples.

The chain has TRBV7-2 and TRBJ2-4; weak D call: TRBD1 (6 bases). The V gene lost 5 bases and the J gene lost 0 bases, with 14 bases spanning the gap. This CDR3 spans 16 amino acids. Per germline, CDR1 SGHTA and CDR2 FQGNSA. DNA for the CDR3: TGTGCCAGCAGCCCCCCCACAGGGTTAGCCAAAAACATTCAGTACTTC. Its translation is CASSPPTGLAKNIQYF.

This clonotype was counted a few times. V is TRBV7-6 and J is TRBJ2-1; TRBD1 or TRBD2 may be the D gene (5 bases each). The germline gives CDR1 SGHVS, CDR2 FNYEAQ. The ends were cut back, 0 bases at V and 9 bases at J, with 18 bases in the middle. The CDR3 runs 16 residues. CDR3 nucleotides: TGTGCCAGCAGCTTAGCTCGAGGGACCGGACATGCTGAGCAGTTCTTC. Translating it yields CASSLARGTGHAEQFF.

This clonotype was recorded once. V gene TRBV7-9 combines with J gene TRBJ2-2; tentatively, D is TRBD1 or TRBD2 (5 bases each). This CDR3 region has 18 residues. The germline V gene encodes CDR1 SEHNR and CDR2 FQNEAQ (reference sequence). Between the trimmed V and J ends, which lost 3 bases and 0 bases, there was a span of 17 bases. The CDR3 sequence is CASSFLGRGPTNTGELFF. In DNA, the CDR3 is TGTGCCAGCAGCTTCCTGGGACGGGGCCCTACGAACACCGGGGAGCTGTTTTTT.

This clonotype was seen at least ten times. DNA for the CDR3: TGTGCCAGCAGCTTAGATGGGGGGCGCTTCAATGAGCAGTTCTTC. Protein sequence: CASSLDGGRFNEQFF. The J gene is TRBJ2-1, the V gene TRBV7-2; D tentatively fits TRBD1 or TRBD2 (6 bases each). This CDR3 region has 15 residues. V lost 1 base to trimming and J lost 6 bases, with 13 bases between them. Germline lookup yields CDR1 SGHTA and CDR2 FQGNSA.

V and J are TRBV19 and TRBJ2-5; D unresolved. The CDR3 runs 15 residues. V was cut by 6 bases and J by 5 bases, with 19 bases left in between. Looked up from germline, CDR1 is LNHDA and CDR2 is SQIVND (reference sequence). The DNA for the CDR3 is TGTGCCAGTAGCTCGTCTGACATGAACGAGGAGACCCAGTACTTC. It codes for CASSSSDMNEETQYF.

This clonotype turned up a few times. V usage is TRBV4-1 and J usage is TRBJ2-5, with unresolved D. CDR3 length: 13 residues. Trimming removed 1 base at V and 2 bases at J, with 5 bases between. Germline assignment: CDR1 MGHRA and CDR2 YSYEKL. The CDR3 sequence: CASSQGPQETQYF. The CDR3 nucleotides are TGCGCCAGCAGCCAAGGTCCGCAAGAGACCCAGTACTTC.

This clonotype was seen at least ten times. The gene calls are TRBV28 and TRBJ1-6; D remains ambiguous. This CDR3 spans 19 amino acids. V was clipped by 2 bases and J by 3 bases, with 20 bases between them. In germline, CDR1 is MDHEN, CDR2 SYDVKM. The DNA of the CDR3 is TGTGCCAGCAGTTTAGTTGGTATGCGGGCTACGATCTATAATTCACCCCTCCACTTT. It specifies CASSLVGMRATIYNSPLHF.

At least ten counts were recorded for this clonotype. This chain's CDR3 is CASSLEVGQGATYNSPLHF. In nucleotides, the CDR3 is TGTGCCAGCAGCTTAGAAGTGGGACAGGGGGCGACCTATAATTCACCCCTCCACTTT. The V and J genes are TRBV7-6 and TRBJ1-6, with 12 bases fitting TRBD1. This CDR3 contains 19 residues. Germline V gives CDR1 SGHVS, CDR2 FNYEAQ. Trimming at V came to 1 base and at J to 2 bases, leaving 6 bases not matched to a gene.

There are a few counts of this clonotype. The V gene is TRBV6-1, the J gene TRBJ2-3; the D gene is possibly TRBD2 (6 bases). V was pared by 6 bases and J by 3 bases, with 13 bases between. Germline assignment: CDR1 MNHNS and CDR2 SASEGT. This CDR3 spans 14 amino acids. CDR3 loop: CASRRDFPTDTQYF. CDR3 nucleotides: TGTGCCAGCAGACGGGACTTTCCTACAGATACGCAGTATTTT.

The chain recombines TRBV4-1 with TRBJ2-5; D possibly corresponds to TRBD2 (6 bases). Germline assignment: CDR1 MGHRA and CDR2 YSYEKL. Trimming pared 0 bases from V and 5 bases from J, leaving 10 bases between. The CDR3 contains 14 residues. For the CDR3, the DNA is TGCGCCAGCAGCCAAGATACGGGGGTGGAGACCCAGTACTTC. Its protein product is CASSQDTGVETQYF.

The gene calls are TRBV7-6 and TRBJ2-7; TRBD1 is a possible D gene (6 bases). The germline V gene encodes CDR1 SGHVS and CDR2 FNYEAQ. CDR3 size: 13 residues. V was trimmed by 4 bases and J by 3 bases, leaving 10 bases between them. CDR3 in DNA: TGTGCCAGCAGCTGGGGACACAGCTACGAGCAGTACTTC. This codes for CASSWGHSYEQYF.

This clonotype was seen only once. This may be a read error: a much more frequent sequence differs by one nucleotide. The CDR3: CASSLAGTQYF. CDR3 DNA sequence: TGTGCCAGCAGCCTCGCGGGGACCCAGTACTTC. This chain uses TRBV6-6 with TRBJ2-5; weak D call: TRBD2 (5 bases). Deletions cut 6 bases from V and 7 bases from J, with 9 bases between. The CDR3 totals 11 residues. CDR1 and CDR2 (germline): MNHNY, SVGAGI (reference sequence).

This clonotype was seen repeatedly, ten times or more. J is TRBJ1-5 and V is TRBV4-1, with TRBD1 matching over 8 bases. The CDR3 extends over 16 amino acids. Germline CDR1 MGHRA, CDR2 YSYEKL. After removal of 0 bases from V and 4 bases from J, the junction contained 5 bases not matched to a gene. The CDR3 coding sequence is TGCGCCAGCAGCCAAGAGGTACAGGGGGGGAATCAGCCCCAGCATTTT. It yields the protein CASSQEVQGGNQPQHF.

This chain links TRBV4-1 with TRBJ2-5; TRBD1 matches at 8 bases. The CDR3 sequence is 20 residues long. The V gene end was trimmed by 0 bases and the J gene end by 1 base; junction bases not matched to a gene: 16. Germline V gene lookup returns CDR1 MGHRA and CDR2 YSYEKL. The CDR3 loop is CASSQDEFGGNRGVQETQYF. The CDR3 DNA reads as TGCGCCAGCAGCCAAGACGAGTTCGGGGGTAACAGGGGGGTCCAAGAGACCCAGTACTTC.

The chain joins TRBV12-3 or TRBV12-4 to TRBJ1-1, with D perhaps TRBD1 (5 bases). This CDR3 is built from 15 residues. The V gene lost 7 bases and the J gene lost 1 base, with 16 bases spanning the gap. CDR3 coding DNA: TGTGCCAGCACGGGAGGGGCGTCTCCGAACACTGAAGCTTTCTTT. Protein sequence: CASTGGASPNTEAFF.

The J gene is TRBJ1-2, the V gene TRBV6-6, with a possible D match to TRBD1 (5 bases). V gave up 2 bases and J gave up 3 bases, with 16 bases separating them. Germline values: CDR1 MNHNY, CDR2 SVGAGI (reference sequence). CDR3 length: 16 residues. The CDR3 DNA follows: TGTGCCAGCAGTTACGGTGTGGGGCAGGGCGACTATGGCTACACCTTC. It encodes CASSYGVGQGDYGYTF.

In nucleotides, the CDR3 is TGCAGCGTTGAAGATCGAGGACACCTCCAAGAGACCCAGTACTTC. This translates into CSVEDRGHLQETQYF. V usage is TRBV29-1 and J usage is TRBJ2-5; D may be TRBD1 (5 bases). In germline, CDR1 is SQVTM, CDR2 ANQGSEA. The V and J ends lost 0 bases and 1 base respectively, with 12 bases between them. The CDR3 runs to 15 residues.

This chain connects TRBV20-1 to TRBJ2-7; 7 nucleotides match TRBD2. Germline loops: CDR1 DFQATT, CDR2 SNEGSKA (reference sequence). The J segment lost 3 bases and the V segment lost 2 bases, leaving 19 bases of the junction unmatched. The CDR3 consists of 18 residues. For the CDR3, the DNA is TGCAGTGCTAGATTCTTTCTACATCGACTAGCTATGAACTACGAGCAGTACTTC. Translation gives CSARFFLHRLAMNYEQYF.

This clonotype has just one count. This chain uses TRBV29-1 with TRBJ2-7, with D perhaps TRBD2 (5 bases). Trimming removed 1 base at V and 2 bases at J, with 9 bases between. The CDR3 has 13 residues. The germline gives CDR1 SQVTM, CDR2 ANQGSEA. CDR3 bases: TGCAGCGTTGAAGGACGGGAAACCTACGAGCAGTACTTC. Translated, it gives CSVEGRETYEQYF.

The gene calls are TRBV6-2 or TRBV6-3 and TRBJ1-5; D not certain. The CDR3 has 13 amino acids. Germline CDR1 MNHEY, CDR2 SVGEGT. Deletions cut 5 bases from V and 3 bases from J, with 8 bases between. The CDR3 reads CASSNGLNQPQHF. Here the CDR3 DNA reads TGTGCCAGCAGTAACGGTCTCAATCAGCCCCAGCATTTT.

This clonotype was detected only a few times. The chain recombines TRBV3-1 with TRBJ2-1; 10 nucleotides line up with TRBD2. The trim removed 0 bases at V and 2 bases at J, leaving 1 base unmatched. Germline values: CDR1 LGHDT, CDR2 YNNKEL (reference sequence). There are 16 residues in the CDR3. The CDR3 DNA follows: TGTGCCAGCAGCCAAGATAGCGGGGGGCCCTACAATGAGCAGTTCTTC. Protein sequence: CASSQDSGGPYNEQFF.

This chain joins TRBV19 and TRBJ2-1; D is tentatively TRBD1 or TRBD2 (5 bases each). CDR3 length: 14 amino acids. CDR1 is LNHDA, CDR2 SQIVND, per germline (reference sequence). The V gene lost 0 bases and the J gene lost 12 bases, with 15 bases spanning the gap. The CDR3 here is CASSIDSPGAVQFF. DNA for the CDR3: TGTGCCAGTAGTATAGATTCTCCCGGGGCGGTGCAGTTCTTC.

The rearrangement uses TRBV5-1 and TRBJ2-2; the match to TRBD2 covers 14 bases. The CDR3 is made up of 20 amino acids. The trim removed 2 bases at V and 0 bases at J, leaving 9 bases unmatched. Germline V gene lookup returns CDR1 SGHRS and CDR2 YFSETQ. This chain's CDR3 is CASSFHRPGLAGANTGELFF. CDR3 bases: TGCGCCAGCAGCTTCCACAGACCGGGACTAGCGGGGGCGAACACCGGGGAGCTGTTTTTT.

This clonotype came up once. V usage is TRBV28 and J usage is TRBJ1-1, with a weak D call TRBD1 (5 bases). The CDR3 length is 20 residues. Germline CDR1 is MDHEN and CDR2 is SYDVKM. Deletions cut 3 bases from V and 0 bases from J, with 26 bases between. CDR3 DNA sequence: TGTGCCAGCAGTTTGGGGGGACCGACAGTCCTAGAGCGGTTGAACACTGAAGCTTTCTTT. Protein: CASSLGGPTVLERLNTEAFF.

CDR3 bases: TGTGCCAGCAATCCTAGGGGACCGACAGACCTTTACTCTGAAGCTTTCTTT. Amino acids: CASNPRGPTDLYSEAFF. This sequence joins TRBV27 and TRBJ1-1, with a tentative D call TRBD1 (5 bases). The CDR3 is 17 residues long. Germline CDR1 is MNHEY and CDR2 is SMNVEV (reference sequence). Trimming pared 7 bases from V and 6 bases from J, leaving 27 bases between.

This clonotype was counted a few times. This sequence joins TRBV7-8 and TRBJ1-4, with D unresolved. V lost 4 bases and J lost 8, with 11 bases in between. The germline CDR1 and CDR2 sequences are SGHVS and FQNEAQ. The CDR3 totals 13 residues. The CDR3 reads CASSSLSQEKLFF. As DNA, the CDR3 is TGTGCCAGCAGCTCCCTCTCACAAGAAAAACTGTTTTTT. The full variable domain, completed using reference TRBV7-8 and TRBJ1-4, is GAGVSQSPRYKVAKRGQDVALRCDPISGHVSLFWYQQALGQGPEFLTYFQNEAQLDKSGLPSDRFFAERPEGSVSTLKIQRTQQEDSAVYLCASSSLSQEKLFFGSGTQLSVL.

The chain links TRBV28 to TRBJ1-2; 7 bases are a match to TRBD1. This CDR3 spans 12 amino acids. Germline V gene lookup returns CDR1 MDHEN and CDR2 SYDVKM. The J segment lost 7 bases and the V segment lost 6 bases, leaving 5 bases of the junction unmatched. CDR3 amino acids: CASRDRDGGYTF. DNA of the CDR3: TGTGCCAGCAGAGACAGGGACGGTGGCTACACCTTC.

This clonotype was counted only a few times. The chain recombines TRBV12-3 or TRBV12-4 with TRBJ1-5; D not certain. Between the trimmed V and J ends, which lost 6 bases and 0 bases, there was a span of 9 bases. The CDR3 totals 14 residues. For the CDR3, the DNA is TGTGCCAGCAGCGGGCCTTATAGCAATCAGCCCCAGCATTTT. It codes for CASSGPYSNQPQHF.

The J gene is TRBJ1-1, the V gene TRBV20-1; no reliable D call. Germline V CDR1 and CDR2: DFQATT, SNEGSKA (reference sequence). The CDR3 spans 11 residues. Trimming left V 5 bases short and J 1 base short, with 5 bases between. For the CDR3, the DNA is TGCAGTGCTCCGGGGAACACTGAAGCTTTCTTT. Translating it yields CSAPGNTEAFF.

The rearrangement joins TRBV7-9 to TRBJ2-7, with 9 bases identical to TRBD2. Losses at the gene ends were 5 bases for V and 2 bases for J; bases not matched to a gene: 10. Germline-derived CDR1 and CDR2 are SEHNR and FQNEAQ (reference sequence). The CDR3 has 16 residues. CDR3 sequence (DNA): TGTGCCAGCAGCGACTTACAATTAGCGGGGGCCTACGAGCAGTACTTC. This codes for CASSDLQLAGAYEQYF.